The 11 T cell receptor beta chains below all came from one sample that was sequenced in a study of persistence of HIV-infected CD4 T cells. Cells were stimulated with overlapping HIV-1 Gag 15-mer peptides. Responding CD4+ T cells were sorted by upregulation of both CD40 ligand and CD69. The libraries were made with immunoSEQ version 4 in survey mode. Some clones are missing from TCRdb's copy, which holds only in-frame ones; the method was immunoSEQ multiplex PCR. In the table there are about 30,000 clones, approximately 66% of which are singletons. These receptors' antigens are unknown. Source: CD4+ T cells sorted from PBMCs after 18-hour stimulation, taken from a patient who received antiretroviral therapy. The receptor set was obtained from an adult man with HIV who was CMV-seropositive.

J is TRBJ1-6 and V is TRBV14, with a possible D match to TRBD1 (6 bases). V lost 3 bases, J lost 5 bases, and 8 bases lay in between. CDR3 length: 14 residues. Germline V gives CDR1 SGHDN, CDR2 FVKESK. The CDR3 reads CASSQTGNNSPLHF. The CDR3 region has the DNA TGTGCCAGCAGCCAGACAGGAAATAATTCACCCCTCCACTTT.

The V and J genes are TRBV3-1 (or the pseudogene TRBV3-2) and TRBJ1-1; 10 bases fit TRBD1. Germline CDR1 and CDR2: LGHDT and YNNKEL (reference sequence). CDR3 size: 12 residues. With V trimmed by 6 bases and J by 11 bases, 6 bases remained unmatched. The CDR3 protein is CASSPGQGDAFF. CDR3 bases: TGTGCCAGCAGTCCCGGACAGGGGGACGCTTTCTTT.

The rearrangement joins TRBV28 to TRBJ1-4; D uncertain. Germline CDR1 and CDR2: MDHEN and SYDVKM. The CDR3 has 11 amino acids. V lost 3 bases and J lost 8, with 4 bases in between. CDR3 residues: CASSFQEKLFF. CDR3 bases: TGTGCCAGCAGTTTTCAAGAAAAACTGTTTTTT. The full variable domain, in which reference TRBV28 and TRBJ1-4 provide the parts outside the CDR3, is DVKVTQSSRYLVKRTGEKVFLECVQDMDHENMFWYRQDPGLGLRLIYFSYDVKMKEKGDIPEGYSVSREKKERFSLILESASTNQTSMYLCASSFQEKLFFGSGTQLSVL.

This clone was detected a few times. The CDR3 region is CASSPGQELYSGNTIYF. The CDR3 DNA reads as TGTGCCAGCTCACCGGGACAGGAGCTATACTCTGGAAACACCATATATTTT. The chain employs TRBV18 and TRBJ1-3; 8 nucleotides align to TRBD1. The J segment lost 0 bases and the V segment lost 3 bases, leaving 7 bases of the junction unmatched. This CDR3 contains 17 residues. Germline lookup yields CDR1 KGHSH and CDR2 LQKENI.

The sample holds one count of this clone. The genes are TRBV3-1 (or the pseudogene TRBV3-2) and TRBJ1-3; no definite D call. The CDR3 is 15 amino acids. Deletions cut 1 base from V and 1 base from J, with 8 bases between. Germline V lookup: CDR1 LGHDT, CDR2 YNNKEL (reference sequence). Here the CDR3 DNA reads TGTGCCAGCAGCCAAGGAAGGGTATCTGGAAACACCATATATTTT. It encodes CASSQGRVSGNTIYF.

There are a few counts of this clone. The J gene is TRBJ2-2, the V gene TRBV6-5; 8 bases are shared with TRBD1. This CDR3 contains 14 residues. Losses at the gene ends were 10 bases for V and 4 bases for J; bases not matched to a gene: 8. Looked up from germline, CDR1 is MNHEY and CDR2 is SVGAGI. The chain's CDR3 is CAIQTGVATGELFF. CDR3 nucleotides: TGTGCCATCCAGACAGGGGTGGCCACCGGGGAGCTGTTTTTT.

The chain carries TRBV11-1 and TRBJ1-1; 7 bases map to TRBD1. V dropped 4 bases and J dropped 1; count of bases not matched to a gene: 9. The CDR3 is 16 residues long. CDR1 is SGHAT and CDR2 is FQDESV in the germline V gene (reference sequence). CDR3 sequence: CASSSPVRTGNTEAFF. CDR3 coding DNA: TGTGCCAGCAGCTCTCCTGTTAGGACAGGGAACACTGAAGCTTTCTTT.

The chain joins TRBV3-1 (or the pseudogene TRBV3-2) to TRBJ2-3; D is unresolved. Trimming removed 0 bases from V and 5 bases from J, with 12 bases in between. Germline loops: CDR1 LGHDT, CDR2 YNNKEL (reference sequence). The CDR3 length is 15 residues. This CDR3 is CASSQEAPRRDTQYF. The CDR3 DNA reads as TGTGCCAGCAGCCAAGAGGCCCCTAGGAGAGATACGCAGTATTTT.

This chain uses TRBV2 with TRBJ1-2; D perhaps matches TRBD1 (5 bases). The V gene lost 5 bases and the J gene lost 7 bases, with 17 bases spanning the gap. Germline CDR1 and CDR2: SNHLY and FYNNEI. The CDR3 has 14 residues. The CDR3 nucleotides read TGTGCCAGCAGTTTAGACAGTCGGCTCTCTGGCTACACCTTC. This sequence encodes CASSLDSRLSGYTF.

To note about this clone: At one end the junction does not follow the germline gene, possibly because of a read error. The chain combines TRBV28 with TRBJ1-5; TRBD1 is a possible D gene (6 bases). There are 14 residues in the CDR3. Germline V gene lookup returns CDR1 MDHEN and CDR2 SYDVKM. The CDR3: CATSPLTGSQPQHF. The CDR3 region has the DNA TGTGCCACCAGTCCCCTTACAGGGAGTCAGCCCCAGCATTTT.

The genes are TRBV4-1 and TRBJ1-5, with a possible D match to TRBD1 (6 bases). The CDR3 extends over 16 amino acids. V was shortened by 5 bases and J by 0 bases, with 14 bases between the two germline ends. Looked up from germline, CDR1 is MGHRA and CDR2 is YSYEKL. This CDR3 is CASSAQTGASNQPQHF. CDR3 nucleotides: TGCGCCAGCAGCGCCCAGACAGGAGCTAGCAATCAGCCCCAGCATTTT.